Below, one T cell receptor beta chain is given with its context. Its antigen remains unidentified. Among the donors, all were healthy bone marrow donors. PCR was performed using 60 Vbeta and 13 Jbeta primers. In the original workflow: Unique TCR beta chains totaled 80 million to 100 million in a later count, with roughly 10 million of them shared. The table came from immunoSEQ multiplex PCR; TCRdb's copy has only in-frame clones and leaves some out. The V and J calls and clone size were taken over from that table, and D and trimming were inferred from the DNA. The sample has under 150,000 clones, about 79% seen once. The data were taken from a study of cytomegalovirus exposure and HLA in healthy donors. The study, taken as a whole, reports: Later genetic work tied a missense DCLRE1C variant to beta-chain V and J trimming. Follow-up analysis found HLA locus-dependent TCR association rates, highest for DRB1 and lowest for HLA-C.

There are 17 residues in the CDR3. Germline lookup yields CDR1 SEHNR and CDR2 FQNEAQ (reference sequence). The V gene lost 5 bases and the J gene lost 5 bases, with 22 bases spanning the gap. The source of this sequence is a male donor in good health and CMV-seronegative. The gene calls are TRBV7-9 and TRBJ2-1; a weak D match, TRBD2 (6 bases). The specimen was PBMCs. CDR3 bases: TGTGCCAGCAGCCCTCCCCCCGGGAGCGGCCCTAACAATGAGCAGTTCTTC. It translates to CASSPPPGSGPNNEQFF.